Shown below are 18 T cell receptor beta chains from a single sample sequenced in a study of CD8 T cells in ankylosing spondylitis. Notes on the study in general: Within ankylosing spondylitis blood, a TCR beta motif made up of several highly homologous variants appeared to be characteristic.

These receptors' targets are unknown. TCRdb recomputed calls from the 5' RACE reads with MiXCR, one row per CDR3 protein. The sample records roughly 450,000 distinct CDR3 sequences, 26% being singletons. Sequences were obtained from blood, either unsorted or a sorted T cell fraction (not recorded which). These receptors were obtained from a male donor with ankylosing spondylitis.

In regard to this clonotype: A junction end diverges from the germline sequence, so it may reflect a read error. The chain employs TRBV3-1 and TRBJ2-5; TRBD1 matches 9 bases. CDR1 is LGHDT, CDR2 YNNKEL, per germline (reference sequence). The CDR3 consists of 17 residues. CDR3 sequence reads: CASCQGGGGQGRKTQYF. CDR3 coding DNA: TGTGCCAGCTGCCAAGGGGGTGGGGGACAGGGTAGGAAGACCCAGTACTTC.

This clonotype showed up just a few times. The V gene is TRBV5-1, the J gene TRBJ2-1; the D gene is possibly TRBD2 (6 bases). The CDR3 is 14 amino acids. The germline V gene has CDR1 SGHRS and CDR2 YFSETQ. The ends were cut back, 6 bases at V and 9 bases at J, with 19 bases in the middle. As DNA, the CDR3 is TGCGCCAGCAACGAGCTTGTAAGGGGAGGTGAGCAGTTCTTC. Encoded protein: CASNELVRGGEQFF.

The rearrangement uses TRBV29-1 and TRBJ1-1, with D tentatively TRBD1 (6 bases). The CDR3 spans 12 residues. CDR1 and CDR2 (germline): SQVTM, ANQGSEA. V was cut by 4 bases and J by 5 bases, with 11 bases left in between. The CDR3 DNA sequence: TGCAGCGTTGTCTCAGGGGATACTGAAGCTTTCTTT. Encoded protein: CSVVSGDTEAFF.

This clonotype has more than one count but fewer than ten. The chain has TRBV5-1 and TRBJ2-3; 7 positions match TRBD1. The CDR3 contains 13 residues. The V segment lost 7 bases and the J segment 4 bases; nucleotides outside the gene matches: 6. Germline CDR1 and CDR2: SGHRS and YFSETQ. The CDR3 DNA reads TGCGCCAGCGGGGGACAGCTTTCAGATACGCAGTATTTT. Translation: CASGGQLSDTQYF.

The chain joins TRBV29-1 to TRBJ2-7; 7 bases align to TRBD1. Germline CDR1 SQVTM, CDR2 ANQGSEA. V lost 4 bases to trimming and J lost 3 bases; unmatched junction nucleotides: 9. The CDR3 contains 14 residues. CDR3 protein: CSVGLRGTNYEQYF. CDR3 bases: TGCAGCGTTGGCCTCAGGGGGACCAACTACGAGCAGTACTTC.

In its sample, this clonotype was seen a few times. The V call is TRBV14, the J call TRBJ1-2; D remains ambiguous. The CDR3 length is 15 residues. CDR1 is SGHDN and CDR2 is FVKESK in the germline V gene. The germline V and J ends were trimmed by 0 bases and 4 bases, with 12 bases remaining between them. Here the CDR3 DNA reads TGTGCCAGCAGCCAAGATTCCCTCTTGAGCTATGGCTACACCTTC. This gives the protein CASSQDSLLSYGYTF. The whole variable domain, remainder taken from reference TRBV14 and TRBJ1-2, is EAGVTQFPSHSVIEKGQTVTLRCDPISGHDNLYWYRRVMGKEIKFLLHFVKESKQDESGMPNNRFLAERTGGTYSTLKVQPAELEDSGVYFCASSQDSLLSYGYTFGSGTRLTVV.

The chain couples TRBV19 to TRBJ2-7; the D gene could be TRBD1 or TRBD2 (7 bases each). From germline, CDR1 is LNHDA and CDR2 SQIVND (reference sequence). Trimming took 7 bases from V and 2 from J, leaving 15 bases between them. The CDR3 runs 14 residues. CDR3 DNA sequence: TGTGCCAGTAAGCGGGACAGAGAAGCCTACGAGCAGTACTTC. This translates into CASKRDREAYEQYF.

This clonotype occurred a few times. The chain is built from TRBV20-1 and TRBJ2-2; 7 bases map to TRBD2. The length of the CDR3 is 16 residues. The germline gives CDR1 DFQATT, CDR2 SNEGSKA (reference sequence). The J segment lost 5 bases and the V segment lost 1 base, leaving 10 bases of the junction unmatched. CDR3 sequence reads: CSARGPPGLSTGELFF. The DNA of the CDR3 is TGCAGTGCTAGAGGGCCCCCGGGACTAAGTACCGGGGAGCTGTTTTTT.

This clonotype has just a few counts. The rearrangement uses TRBV30 and TRBJ2-7; TRBD1 matches 7 bases. Germline-derived CDR1 and CDR2 are GTSNPN and SVGIG (reference sequence). After removal of 1 base from V and 4 bases from J, the junction contained 7 bases not matched to a gene. The CDR3 runs 14 residues. Written as DNA, the CDR3 is TGTGCCTGGAGTGACAGGGGTAGAAAGTACGAGCAGTACTTC. Encoded protein: CAWSDRGRKYEQYF.

This clonotype has just a few counts. This chain links TRBV29-1 with TRBJ2-7; no clear D. Germline assignment: CDR1 SQVTM and CDR2 ANQGSEA. The CDR3 is 13 residues long. Trimming cost V 5 bases and J 3 bases, with 14 bases left between them. CDR3 residues: CSVIADVDYEQYV. Written as DNA, the CDR3 is TGCAGCGTTATCGCAGACGTAGACTACGAGCAGTACGTC.

This clonotype appeared once. The chain joins TRBV5-6 to TRBJ1-4; D is unclear. Germline V CDR1 and CDR2: SGHDT, YYEEEE. CDR3 length equals 14 residues. Trimming pared 2 bases from V and 1 base from J, leaving 6 bases between. CDR3 residues: CASSFYETNEKLFF. The DNA of the CDR3 is TGTGCCAGCAGCTTCTATGAAACTAATGAAAAACTGTTTTTT.

The gene calls are TRBV15 and TRBJ2-6, with D perhaps assigned TRBD1 or TRBD2 (6 bases each). Trimming left V 0 bases short and J 0 bases short, with 12 bases between. The CDR3 sequence is 18 residues long. CDR1 and CDR2 (germline): LNHNV, YYDKDF (reference sequence). CDR3: CATSREGGLGSGANVLTF. CDR3 nucleotide sequence: TGTGCCACCAGCAGAGAAGGGGGACTGGGCTCTGGGGCCAACGTCCTGACTTTC. The full variable domain, with the rest looked up from reference TRBV15 and TRBJ2-6, is DAMVIQNPRYQVTQFGKPVTLSCSQTLNHNVMYWYQQKSSQAPKLLFHYYDKDFNNEADTPDNFQSRRPNTSFCFLDIRSPGLGDTAMYLCATSREGGLGSGANVLTFGAGSRLTVL.

The rearrangement links TRBV6-1 to TRBJ2-2; D remains ambiguous. The V end was cut by 10 bases, the J end by 7 bases, with 13 bases between. The CDR3 length is 12 residues. The germline CDR1 and CDR2 sequences are MNHNS and SASEGT. The chain's CDR3 is CATGQAYGELFF. DNA for the CDR3: TGTGCCACGGGCCAAGCATACGGGGAGCTGTTTTTT.

The sample holds a few counts of this clonotype. This chain joins TRBV7-8 and TRBJ1-1; D is uncertain. The V gene's germline CDR1 is SGHVS and CDR2 FQNEAQ. The CDR3 is 14 amino acids. Trimming took off 7 bases at V and 0 bases at J, with 12 bases between the two ends. Here the CDR3 reads CASTPAVVNTEAFF. CDR3 in DNA: TGTGCCAGCACCCCGGCCGTGGTGAACACTGAAGCTTTCTTT.

The table lists this clonotype with a few counts. J is TRBJ2-4 and V is TRBV20-1; TRBD2 matches 7 bases. The CDR3 is 13 residues long. Trimming at V came to 1 base and at J to 10 bases, leaving 7 bases not matched to a gene. CDR1 and CDR2 (germline): DFQATT, SNEGSKA (reference sequence). This CDR3 reads CSARAGGRDIQYF. Written as DNA, the CDR3 is TGCAGTGCTAGAGCGGGCGGGAGAGATATTCAGTACTTC.

In this sample, this clonotype turned up many times. This chain uses TRBV6-1 with TRBJ1-1; 8 bases map to TRBD1. This CDR3 spans 14 amino acids. CDR1 MNHNS and CDR2 SASEGT come from the germline V gene. Unmatched junction bases numbered 5, after V lost 8 bases and J lost 0 bases. CDR3 DNA: TGTGCCAGCCGGGACAGGCCCATGAACACTGAAGCTTTCTTT. Amino acids: CASRDRPMNTEAFF.

This sequence joins TRBV6-2 or TRBV6-3 and TRBJ2-2, with 8 bases fitting TRBD2. V trimming: 5 bases; J trimming: 1 base; junction bases outside the gene matches: 6. The V gene's germline CDR1 is MNHEY and CDR2 SVGEGT. The CDR3 has 16 residues. CDR3 region: CASSKPSGRNTGELFF. The CDR3, as DNA: TGTGCCAGCAGTAAACCTAGCGGGCGGAACACCGGGGAGCTGTTTTTT.

This clonotype came up many times. The chain couples TRBV5-1 to TRBJ2-3; D may be TRBD1 or TRBD2 (6 bases each). This CDR3 contains 15 residues. Germline V lookup: CDR1 SGHRS, CDR2 YFSETQ. V lost 4 bases, J lost 3 bases, and 15 bases lay in between. The CDR3 protein is CASSLAGGPTDTQYF. CDR3 bases: TGCGCCAGCAGCCTGGCTGGGGGGCCAACAGATACGCAGTATTTT.